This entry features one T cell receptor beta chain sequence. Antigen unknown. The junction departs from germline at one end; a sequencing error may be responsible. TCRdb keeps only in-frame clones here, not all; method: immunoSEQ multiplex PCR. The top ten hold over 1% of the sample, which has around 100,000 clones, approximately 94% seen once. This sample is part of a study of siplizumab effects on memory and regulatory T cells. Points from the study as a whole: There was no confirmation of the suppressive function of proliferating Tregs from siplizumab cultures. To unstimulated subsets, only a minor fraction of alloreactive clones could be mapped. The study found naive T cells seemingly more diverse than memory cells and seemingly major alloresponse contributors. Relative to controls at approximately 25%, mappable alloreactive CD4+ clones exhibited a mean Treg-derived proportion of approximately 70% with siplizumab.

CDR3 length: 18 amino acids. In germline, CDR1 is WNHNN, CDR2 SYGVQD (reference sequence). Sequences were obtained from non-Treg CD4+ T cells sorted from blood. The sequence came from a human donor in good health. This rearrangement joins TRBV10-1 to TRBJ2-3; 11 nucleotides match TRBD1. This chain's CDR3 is CASSEGTGGRPSTDTQYF. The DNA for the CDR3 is TGCGCCAGCAGTGAGGGGACAGGGGGTCGCCCAAGCACCGATACGCAGTATTTT.